The next 5 T cell receptor beta chains were all read from a single sample in a study of blood T cell repertoires in COVID-19. Libraries were prepared by immunoSEQ multiplex PCR; TCRdb keeps only in-frame clonotypes and omits some of them. Altogether 150,000 to 200,000 clones are present, about four fifths being singletons, with the ten largest covering more than 9.5%. The sample taken for sequencing was peripheral blood. All receptors come from a woman aged 40 to 50 with COVID-19, enrolled during active disease.

The CDR3 bases are TGTGCCAGCAGCTTGGGACTTGGCTCCTACGAGCAGTACTTC. This gives the protein CASSLGLGSYEQYF. The chain carries TRBV5-5 and TRBJ2-7, with no clear D. The CDR3 is 14 amino acids. Trimming stripped 0 bases from V and 0 bases from J, with 7 bases between. The germline V gene encodes CDR1 SGHKS and CDR2 YYEKEE (reference sequence).

This chain connects TRBV10-2 to TRBJ1-5, with a possible D match to TRBD1 (5 bases). Looked up from germline, CDR1 is WSHSY and CDR2 is SAAADI. The CDR3 runs to 11 residues. Trimming shortened V by 3 bases and J by 13 bases, and 10 bases separated the two germline ends. CDR3 DNA: TGCGCCAGCAGTGATGGACACATACAGCATTTT. It yields the protein CASSDGHIQHF.

This clone was recorded once. J is TRBJ2-7 and V is TRBV27, with a weak D call TRBD1 (6 bases). CDR3 size: 15 residues. The germline V gene encodes CDR1 MNHEY and CDR2 SMNVEV (reference sequence). The V end was cut by 3 bases, the J end by 4 bases, with 16 bases between. This chain's CDR3 is CASSFEAGAGYEQYF. The CDR3 region has the DNA TGTGCCAGCAGTTTTGAGGCAGGGGCAGGATACGAGCAGTACTTC.

This clone was seen a few times. The chain is built from TRBV7-3 and TRBJ1-2; possible D gene TRBD1, 6 bases. This CDR3 is built from 15 residues. V shed 1 base and J shed 8 bases, with 17 bases lying between them. Germline CDR1 reads SGHTA; CDR2 reads FQGTGA. This CDR3 reads CASSLSGRGLRGYTF. CDR3 DNA sequence: TGTGCCAGCAGCTTAAGCGGCAGGGGTTTGAGGGGCTACACCTTC. The full variable domain, rest sourced from reference TRBV7-3 and TRBJ1-2, is GAGVSQTPSNKVTEKGKYVELRCDPISGHTALYWYRQSLGQGPEFLIYFQGTGAADDSGLPNDRFFAVRPEGSVSTLKIQRTERGDSAVYLCASSLSGRGLRGYTFGSGTRLTVV.

This clone has a single count. V gene TRBV11-3 combines with J gene TRBJ2-3, with D unclear. With 5 bases removed from V and 0 bases from J, the gap between germline ends came to 18 bases. Germline V gives CDR1 SGHNT, CDR2 YENEEA. This CDR3 has 17 amino acids. The CDR3 loop is CASSQGRNPSSTDTQYF. The CDR3 region has the DNA TGTGCCAGCAGCCAAGGCAGGAATCCTTCTAGCACAGATACGCAGTATTTT.